The 26 T cell receptor beta chains below come from one sample, sequenced in a study of T cells in Graves' hyperthyroidism and ophthalmopathy. The CDR3 regions of TCR beta were amplified from RNA transcripts. During a first-round RT-PCR of the TCR CDR3, the HTBI primer set was used. TCRdb reanalysed the multiplex PCR reads using MiXCR and keeps one entry per CDR3 protein. Counted here are about 640,000 distinct CDR3 sequences, about 15% occurring once; the ten biggest clones make up about an eighth. Sequencing used blood. The origin of the receptors is a woman aged 45-60 years with Graves' ophthalmopathy.

The V call is TRBV12-3 or TRBV12-4, the J call TRBJ1-2; no firm D call. V lost 6 bases to trimming and J lost 4 bases, with 12 bases between them. The CDR3 runs to 13 residues. Written as DNA, the CDR3 is TGTGCCAGCAGGCTGGGGAAGGGCTATGGCTACACCTTC. Amino acid sequence: CASRLGKGYGYTF.

The chain recombines TRBV12-3 or TRBV12-4 with TRBJ1-1; 11 positions agree with TRBD1. CDR3 size: 12 residues. The V and J ends lost 6 bases and 11 bases, in that order; junction bases with no gene match: 5. The CDR3 loop is CASRRDRGFAFF. The CDR3, as DNA: TGTGCCAGCAGACGGGACAGGGGGTTCGCTTTCTTT.

The V call is TRBV7-9, the J call TRBJ2-1; TRBD1 agrees at 9 bases. Germline lookup yields CDR1 SEHNR and CDR2 FQNEAQ (reference sequence). The CDR3 loop spans 15 amino acids. V gave up 7 bases and J gave up 4 bases; unmatched junction bases: 8. As DNA, the CDR3 is TGTGCCAGCACCAATAACAGGGGGCCGTACAATGAGCAGTTCTTC. Its translation is CASTNNRGPYNEQFF.

This clonotype was found a few times. The rearrangement links TRBV24-1 to TRBJ2-7; TRBD2 agrees at 11 bases. Germline values: CDR1 KGHDR, CDR2 SFDVKD. V lost 3 bases to trimming and J lost 3 bases; unmatched junction nucleotides: 6. CDR3 length equals 16 residues. CDR3 amino acids: CATSDPTSGRSYEQYF. The DNA of the CDR3 is TGTGCCACCAGTGATCCTACTAGCGGGAGAAGCTACGAGCAGTACTTC.

This clonotype came up many times. The chain uses TRBV6-6 and TRBJ2-3, with 8 bases that match TRBD2. V trimming: 0 bases; J trimming: 5 bases; junction bases outside the gene matches: 7. The CDR3 runs to 16 residues. Germline loops: CDR1 MNHNY, CDR2 SVGAGI (reference sequence). CDR3 protein: CASSYSVGLAGDTQYF. In DNA, the CDR3 is TGTGCCAGCAGTTACTCGGTCGGCCTAGCGGGAGATACGCAGTATTTT.

The gene calls are TRBV6-4 and TRBJ2-3; 8 bases line up with TRBD1. CDR1 and CDR2 (germline): MRHNA, SNTAGT. The V and J ends lost 2 bases and 3 bases, in that order; junction bases with no gene match: 4. There are 15 residues in the CDR3. This CDR3 is CASSDDRGSTDTQYF. In nucleotides, the CDR3 is TGTGCCAGCAGTGACGACAGGGGTTCGACAGATACGCAGTATTTT.

This sequence joins TRBV6-1 and TRBJ2-2; tentative D call: TRBD2 (6 bases). V lost 5 bases, J lost 6 bases, and 13 bases lay in between. The CDR3 consists of 14 residues. Germline V lookup: CDR1 MNHNS, CDR2 SASEGT. The CDR3 region is CASSTYRLAGELFF. The CDR3 bases are TGTGCCAGCAGTACCTACAGACTAGCCGGGGAGCTGTTTTTT.

This clonotype was counted only a few times. This chain uses TRBV7-8 with TRBJ1-2, with 8 positions matching TRBD1. V trimming: 5 bases; J trimming: 4 bases; junction bases outside the gene matches: 6. This CDR3 comprises 14 residues. The germline CDR1 and CDR2 sequences are SGHVS and FQNEAQ. CDR3 amino acids: CASSHRTGTYGYTF. The DNA for the CDR3 is TGTGCCAGCAGCCACCGGACAGGGACCTATGGCTACACCTTC.

This clonotype has a handful of counts. This rearrangement joins TRBV7-2 to TRBJ1-3, with D perhaps TRBD1 (5 bases). Trimming removed 5 bases from V and 0 bases from J, with 11 bases in between. Germline V gene data show CDR1 as SGHTA and CDR2 as FQGNSA. CDR3 size: 15 residues. The CDR3 sequence: CASSPRGSSGNTIYF. The CDR3 DNA follows: TGTGCCAGCAGCCCGAGGGGATCCTCTGGAAACACCATATATTTT.

This clonotype has a count of ten or more. The rearrangement links TRBV6-1 to TRBJ1-3; D gene ambiguous. The CDR3 covers 17 residues. Germline V CDR1 and CDR2: MNHNS, SASEGT. The V gene lost 6 bases and the J gene lost 0 bases, with 18 bases spanning the gap. CDR3 DNA: TGTGCCAGCAGACCGCGGATTCCGGCGCTCTCTGGAAACACCATATATTTT. It yields the protein CASRPRIPALSGNTIYF.

This clonotype appeared many times. The chain has TRBV20-1 and TRBJ2-7; 10 bases are a match to TRBD1. This CDR3 is built from 15 residues. Germline CDR1 reads DFQATT; CDR2 reads SNEGSKA (reference sequence). V lost 1 base and J lost 3; bases outside the gene matches: 6. DNA for the CDR3: TGCAGTGCTAGAGGGGACAGGGGAACTCTCTACGAGCAGTACTTC. Amino acid sequence: CSARGDRGTLYEQYF.

DNA for the CDR3: TGTGCCAGCAGCAAACCGGGACTAGCGGGAGGGCCAATTAGCTCCTACAATGAGCAGTTCTTC. It is translated as CASSKPGLAGGPISSYNEQFF. The rearrangement links TRBV11-3 to TRBJ2-1, with 16 bases fitting TRBD2. J gave up 0 bases and V 5 bases, and 13 bases lay outside the gene matches. This CDR3 comprises 21 residues. Per the germline V gene, CDR1 is SGHNT and CDR2 is YENEEA.

Concerning this clonotype: Being one base from a much bigger clone, this may be a read error. This chain uses TRBV24-1 with TRBJ2-2; a weak D match, TRBD2 (6 bases). In germline, CDR1 is KGHDR, CDR2 SFDVKD. The CDR3 extends over 16 amino acids. CDR3 DNA: TGTGCCGCCAGTGACCGACTAGTCGGCAACACCGGGGAGCTGTTTTTT. It specifies CAASDRLVGNTGELFF.

This chain links TRBV4-3 with TRBJ1-1; possibly TRBD1 for D (5 bases). The CDR3 has 15 residues. The V end lost 4 bases, the J end lost 3 bases, and 15 bases lay between the germline ends. Germline values: CDR1 LGHNA, CDR2 YSLEER. In DNA form, the CDR3 reads TGCGCCAGCAGCCCTTCGGGGGTATTCGACACTGAAGCTTTCTTT. It encodes CASSPSGVFDTEAFF.

The table lists this clonotype with a few counts. The J gene is TRBJ2-7, the V gene TRBV4-1, with D unclear. CDR3 length: 13 amino acids. Trimming shortened V by 2 bases and J by 4 bases, and 9 bases separated the two germline ends. Germline lookup yields CDR1 MGHRA and CDR2 YSYEKL. For the CDR3, the DNA is TGCGCCAGCAGCCAAACGGTCTGGTACGAGCAGTACTTC. This codes for CASSQTVWYEQYF.

In its sample, this clonotype was seen many times. The chain recombines TRBV9 with TRBJ2-7; D is possibly TRBD2 (5 bases). V lost 4 bases, J lost 7 bases, and 15 bases lay in between. The CDR3 is 13 residues long. Germline V CDR1 and CDR2: SGDLS, YYNGEE. The CDR3 sequence is CASSPRPTGEQYF. CDR3 DNA: TGTGCCAGCAGCCCCCGACCCACGGGGGAGCAGTACTTC.

This clonotype was found many times. The chain uses TRBV20-1 and TRBJ2-7; 9 bases fit TRBD1. CDR3 size: 15 residues. J lost 9 bases, V lost 5 bases, and 17 bases had no gene match. Germline CDR1 reads DFQATT; CDR2 reads SNEGSKA (reference sequence). CDR3 region: CSALLTGTGRLGQYF. CDR3 bases: TGCAGTGCTTTGTTAACCGGGACAGGGAGACTTGGGCAGTACTTC.

As regards this clonotype: A much larger clone differs by one base, so this may be a read error. In this CDR3 the conserved last residue, phenylalanine or tryptophan, is missing, so a read error is likely. This chain joins TRBV28 and TRBJ1-1, with D hard to call. The V gene's germline CDR1 is MDHEN and CDR2 SYDVKM. V was pared by 6 bases and J by 3 bases, with 14 bases between. This CDR3 is 14 amino acids long. This CDR3 is CASRSGPRDTEAFL. CDR3 bases: TGTGCCAGCAGATCTGGCCCCCGTGACACTGAAGCTTTCCTT.

This clonotype was counted ten times or more. Here the CDR3 DNA reads TGCGCCAGCAGACTTAGCGGGAGGGCCAACAATGAGCAGTTCTTC. Encoded protein: CASRLSGRANNEQFF. The genes are TRBV5-1 and TRBJ2-1, with 11 bases that match TRBD2. In germline, CDR1 is SGHRS, CDR2 YFSETQ. The V and J ends lost 5 bases and 5 bases, in that order; junction bases with no gene match: 6. The CDR3 length is 15 residues.

Ten or more counts support this clonotype. This rearrangement joins TRBV19 to TRBJ1-4, with TRBD1 matching 7 bases. The CDR3 extends over 15 amino acids. Germline V gene data show CDR1 as LNHDA and CDR2 as SQIVND (reference sequence). The J segment lost 0 bases and the V segment lost 5 bases, leaving 3 bases of the junction unmatched. CDR3 in amino acids: CASSGGTATNEKLFF. CDR3 nucleotide sequence: TGTGCCAGTAGTGGGGGGACAGCAACTAATGAAAAACTGTTTTTT.

The table lists this clonotype with a few counts. The chain recombines TRBV19 with TRBJ1-6; 10 nucleotides match TRBD1. This CDR3 contains 15 residues. Germline trimming cut 4 bases from V and 6 bases from J; bases unmatched to any gene: 3. Germline V gives CDR1 LNHDA, CDR2 SQIVND (reference sequence). Here the CDR3 DNA reads TGTGCCAGTAGTACCGGGACAGGGGTTAATTCACCCCTCCACTTT. It yields the protein CASSTGTGVNSPLHF.

This clonotype was observed at least ten times. The chain combines TRBV30 with TRBJ1-1; D ambiguous. Trimming removed 1 base from V and 11 bases from J, with 17 bases in between. This CDR3 has 13 amino acids. CDR1 is GTSNPN, CDR2 SVGIG, per germline (reference sequence). The CDR3 protein is CAWSEGGPKQAFF. The CDR3, as DNA: TGTGCCTGGAGTGAGGGAGGACCCAAACAGGCTTTCTTT.

This clonotype has a count of ten or more. The chain has TRBV2 and TRBJ1-4; TRBD1 might be the D (6 bases). V was clipped by 5 bases and J by 7 bases, with 20 bases between them. Germline-derived CDR1 and CDR2 are SNHLY and FYNNEI. The CDR3 loop spans 16 amino acids. The CDR3 loop reads CASSRGNRVVAEKLFF. The CDR3 DNA sequence: TGTGCCAGCAGTAGGGGTAACAGGGTCGTCGCTGAAAAACTGTTTTTT.

This clonotype was found a few times. The chain combines TRBV20-1 with TRBJ2-6; TRBD1 matches at 7 bases. V gave up 6 bases and J gave up 0 bases; unmatched junction bases: 11. CDR3 size: 17 residues. The germline gives CDR1 DFQATT, CDR2 SNEGSKA (reference sequence). The DNA of the CDR3 is TGCAGTGCGCTAAACCCGGGACAGAACTCTGGGGCCAACGTCCTGACTTTC. Protein product: CSALNPGQNSGANVLTF.

In its sample, this clonotype was seen many times. CDR3 in DNA: TGTGCCAGCACGACGGGACTTTACAATGAGCAGTTCTTC. This sequence encodes CASTTGLYNEQFF. This chain connects TRBV28 to TRBJ2-1; TRBD2 is a possible D gene (6 bases). The CDR3 runs to 13 residues. Trimming pared 7 bases from V and 4 bases from J, leaving 11 bases between. Germline CDR1 reads MDHEN; CDR2 reads SYDVKM.

This clonotype has ten or more counts. The chain combines TRBV5-1 with TRBJ1-1, with D unclear. This CDR3 is 13 amino acids long. Germline loops: CDR1 SGHRS, CDR2 YFSETQ. V was cut by 5 bases and J by 1 base, with 9 bases left in between. CDR3: CASRVGQNTEAFF. CDR3 sequence (DNA): TGCGCCAGCAGGGTGGGTCAGAACACTGAAGCTTTCTTT. The whole variable domain, remainder taken from reference TRBV5-1 and TRBJ1-1, is KAGVTQTPRYLIKTRGQQVTLSCSPISGHRSVSWYQQTPGQGLQFLFEYFSETQRNKGNFPGRFSGRQFSNSRSEMNVSTLELGDSALYLCASRVGQNTEAFFGQGTRLTVV.